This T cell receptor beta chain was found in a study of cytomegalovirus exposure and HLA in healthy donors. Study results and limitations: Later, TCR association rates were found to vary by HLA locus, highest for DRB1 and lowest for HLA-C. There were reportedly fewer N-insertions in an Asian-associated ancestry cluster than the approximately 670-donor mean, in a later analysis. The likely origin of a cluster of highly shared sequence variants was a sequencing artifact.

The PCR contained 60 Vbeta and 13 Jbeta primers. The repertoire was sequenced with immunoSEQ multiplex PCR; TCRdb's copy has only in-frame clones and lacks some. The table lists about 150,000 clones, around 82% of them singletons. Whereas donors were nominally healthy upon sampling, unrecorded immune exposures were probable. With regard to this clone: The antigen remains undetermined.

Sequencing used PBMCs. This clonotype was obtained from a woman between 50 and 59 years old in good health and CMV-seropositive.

The DNA of the CDR3 is TGTGCCAGCAGTGACAGGACCTACAATGAGCAGTTCTTC. Translation: CASSDRTYNEQFF. The rearrangement joins TRBV6-1 to TRBJ2-1; D uncertain. Germline lookup yields CDR1 MNHNS and CDR2 SASEGT. The ends were cut back, 3 bases at V and 2 bases at J, with 5 bases in the middle. The CDR3 spans 13 residues.